The 4 T cell receptor beta chains below were found in one sample sequenced in a study of monozygotic twins with inflammatory bowel disease. TCRdb reprocessed the 5' RACE reads; each CDR3 protein has one entry and no DNA is given. The repertoire table contains a few hundred thousand distinct CDR3 sequences. The sample consisted of blood. The source is a human donor with ulcerative colitis or Crohn's disease, or a healthy co-twin of an affected twin (not recorded which).

The rearrangement links TRBV5-6 to TRBJ2-1. The germline CDR1 and CDR2 sequences are SGHDT and YYEEEE. This CDR3 comprises 15 residues. The CDR3: CASSRKKIRYNEQFF. Full variable domain (remainder filled in from reference TRBV5-6 and TRBJ2-1): DAGVTQSPTHLIKTRGQQVTLRCSPKSGHDTVSWYQQALGQGPQFIFQYYEEEERQRGNFPDRFSGHQFPNYSSELNVNALLLGDSALYLCASSRKKIRYNEQFFGPGTRLTVL.

The V gene is TRBV4-2, the J gene TRBJ2-1; TCRdb proposes TRBD1, but this gene call is untestable without DNA. The CDR3 loop spans 16 amino acids. CDR1 and CDR2 from the germline V gene are LGHNA and YNFKEQ. The CDR3: CASSQDRGGRYNEQFF.

The rearrangement joins TRBV28 to TRBJ2-3. CDR3 size: 14 residues. Germline lookup yields CDR1 MDHEN and CDR2 SYDVKM. The CDR3 loop is CASSLLRGTDTQYF.

V usage is TRBV7-2 and J usage is TRBJ2-7; TCRdb calls TRBD2, which cannot be checked without DNA. CDR1 is SGHTA, CDR2 FQGNSA, per germline. CDR3 length: 15 residues. The CDR3 reads CASSPAASGGNEQYF.